Listed below are T cell receptor beta chains from one sample, sequenced in a study of beta chain features in type 1 diabetes. Assay: immunoSEQ multiplex PCR; the TCRdb copy retains only in-frame clones and omits some. Among about half a million clones, around 28% were seen once, and the ten largest hold roughly 0.066%. What was sequenced was naive CD4+ T cells from blood. Every receptor here comes from a man younger than 35 in good health. Both conserved end residues are part of each CDR3. The order of the fields is D gene, clone size, J gene, V gene, CDR3 DNA, CDR3 protein. The D gene is left open where the match is weak. Part of the rows lack a size; the others show once, few, many or a class for expanded clones.

TRBD1	few	TRBJ2-7	TRBV29-1	TGCAGCGTAGGGGGCACAACCTACGAGCAGTACTTC	CSVGGTTYEQYF
-	few	TRBJ2-5	TRBV2	TGTGCCAGCTTGGGCCTCGAAGATGGGGAGACCCAGTACTTC	CASLGLEDGETQYF
-	-	TRBJ2-5	TRBV29-1	TGCAGCGCAGGGTTCACACTCCAAGAGACCCAGTACTTC	CSAGFTLQETQYF
TRBD1	few	TRBJ2-1	TRBV28	TGTGCCAGCAGTCCCCAGCCGGGACAGGGGGGCTACAATGAGCAGTTCTTC	CASSPQPGQGGYNEQFF
-	few	TRBJ2-4	TRBV27	TGTGCCAGCAGTACCAGGGGAAAAAACATTCAGTACTTC	CASSTRGKNIQYF
TRBD1	few	TRBJ2-3	TRBV5-6	TGTGCCAGCAGCCCGATGCCCCTCCAGGGGGTGGCCACAGATACGCAGTATTTT	CASSPMPLQGVATDTQYF
TRBD2	few	TRBJ2-3	TRBV28	TGTGCCAGCAGACCCTCAGGAGAAGCGGGAGGCCCTGGGCAGTATTTT	CASRPSGEAGGPGQYF
TRBD2	few	TRBJ2-1	TRBV30	TGTGCCTGGAGTGTCGGGACTAGCGGTAGCAATGAGCAGTTCTTC	CAWSVGTSGSNEQFF
-	few	TRBJ2-3	TRBV6-5	TGTGCCAGCAGACGACGGACCACAGATACGCAGTATTTT	CASRRRTTDTQYF
-	-	TRBJ2-3	TRBV11-3	TGTGCCAGCAGCACCGCGGGGTACGCGTCAGATACGCAGTATTTT	CASSTAGYASDTQYF
-	few	TRBJ2-2	TRBV30	TGTGCCTGGAAGGGAGCGGGGAACACCGGGGAGCTGTTTTTT	CAWKGAGNTGELFF
TRBD1	-	TRBJ2-3	TRBV7-9	TGTGCCAGCAGCCCGGGGACAGTTGGTACTAGCACAGATACGCAGTATTTT	CASSPGTVGTSTDTQYF
TRBD1	-	TRBJ1-1	TRBV20-1	TGCAGTGCTCGGACAGGGACTGAAGCTTTCTTT	CSARTGTEAFF
-	few	TRBJ1-2	TRBV9	TGTGCCAGCAGCGTAGGCGGTGGGGCCGGCTATGGCTACACCTTC	CASSVGGGAGYGYTF
TRBD1	-	TRBJ2-2	TRBV4-2	TGTGCCAGCAGCCAAGATCAAGGACAGGGTCGGGAGCTGTTTTTT	CASSQDQGQGRELFF
-	-	TRBJ1-2	TRBV23-1	TGCGCCAGCAGTGGATGGGGTTTACGTAACTATGGCTACACCTTC	CASSGWGLRNYGYTF
TRBD2	-	TRBJ2-7	TRBV5-1	TGCGCCAGCACCCGGGAGGGTAAGGGAGGAGGCGAGCAGTACTTC	CASTREGKGGGEQYF
TRBD1	few	TRBJ2-4	TRBV2	TGTGCCTCCACGACAGGGGTAGCCAAAAACATTCAGTACTTC	CASTTGVAKNIQYF
-	few	TRBJ2-3	TRBV28	TGTGCCAGCAGTCGGAGGGGGCACACAGATACGCAGTATTTT	CASSRRGHTDTQYF
TRBD1	few	TRBJ2-1	TRBV30	TGTGCCTGGAGCGAGTGGGGACAGGGAAACAATGAGCAGTTCTTC	CAWSEWGQGNNEQFF
TRBD1	few	TRBJ1-2	TRBV7-9	TGTGCCAGCAGCCCCGGGACAGGGTTGGGCTACACCTTC	CASSPGTGLGYTF
-	few	TRBJ2-7	TRBV25-1	TGTGCCAGCAGTGAAGCCCTTAGCGGAGGGTGGTACGAGCAGTACTTC	CASSEALSGGWYEQYF
-	-	TRBJ2-3	TRBV7-8	TGTGCCAGCAGCCCTGGACACACTAGCACAGATACGCAGTATTTT	CASSPGHTSTDTQYF
-	-	TRBJ1-1	TRBV14	TGTGCCAGCAGCCGTCGACAGAACACTGAAGCTTTCTTT	CASSRRQNTEAFF
TRBD2	once	TRBJ2-1	TRBV5-1	TGCGCCAGCAGCACCTCGGGCGGGAGGGCTTACAATGAGCAGTTCTTC	CASSTSGGRAYNEQFF
-	-	TRBJ2-5	TRBV5-4	TGTGCCAGCAGCTTGGGTCAGACGGAGACCCAGTACTTC	CASSLGQTETQYF
TRBD1	few	TRBJ2-7	TRBV4-2	TGTGCCAGCAGCCAAGCCGGGACAGGGGTCTACGAGCAGTACTTC	CASSQAGTGVYEQYF
TRBD2	-	TRBJ2-5	TRBV5-1	TGCGCCAGCAGCCTTAGCGGGAGATCGGAGACCCAGTACTTC	CASSLSGRSETQYF
TRBD1	few	TRBJ2-4	TRBV6-6	TGTGCCAGCAGTTACCTCGGACAGGGCCAGTACTTC	CASSYLGQGQYF
TRBD2	-	TRBJ2-3	TRBV30	TGTGCCTGGAGTCAAAGACTAGCGGGAGGGCCGGGGGATACGCAGTATTTT	CAWSQRLAGGPGDTQYF
-	-	TRBJ2-5	TRBV7-9	TGTGCCAGCAGCCCGAACACGGGAGTAGAGACCCAGTACTTC	CASSPNTGVETQYF
-	-	TRBJ2-4	TRBV10-3	TGTGCCATCAGTGAGGGGACGCTACTAGCCAAAAACATTCAGTACTTC	CAISEGTLLAKNIQYF
TRBD1	-	TRBJ2-7	TRBV29-1	TGCAGCGTTGAAGCCGGACAGGGGATCTCCTACGAGCAGTACTTC	CSVEAGQGISYEQYF
TRBD2	few	TRBJ2-7	TRBV10-3	TGTGCCATCAGTGAGTTTCCGGGACTAGCCTACGAGCAGTACTTC	CAISEFPGLAYEQYF
-	-	TRBJ2-7	TRBV29-1	TGCAGCGTTGAAGCCCGTTACGAGCAGTACTTC	CSVEARYEQYF
TRBD2	few	TRBJ2-3	TRBV29-1	TGCAGCGTTGGACTAGCGGGAGGGCTAGGGGATACGCAGTATTTT	CSVGLAGGLGDTQYF
-	-	TRBJ2-7	TRBV5-1	TGCGCCAGCAGCTATGGAATCGAAGGGGGCTACGAGCAGTACTTC	CASSYGIEGGYEQYF
-	-	TRBJ2-7	TRBV4-3	TGCGCCAGCAGCCGAACCCTCTACCTGAGCTCCTACGAGCAGTACTTC	CASSRTLYLSSYEQYF
TRBD1	few	TRBJ2-7	TRBV28	TGTGCCAGCAGTTTACCGGGACAGTACTACGAGCAGTACTTC	CASSLPGQYYEQYF
-	few	TRBJ1-1	TRBV19	TGTGCCAGTAGTAGATTCCGGGGCGACGAGACTGAAGCTTTCTTT	CASSRFRGDETEAFF
-	few	TRBJ2-1	TRBV29-1	TGCAGCGCTGAAGACCCCCCGCTCCGGGAGCAGTTCTTC	CSAEDPPLREQFF
-	-	TRBJ2-4	TRBV19	TGTGCCAGTAGTCCCCTAGGGACTGTAGCCAAAAACATTCAGTACTTC	CASSPLGTVAKNIQYF
TRBD1	few	TRBJ2-7	TRBV29-1	TGCAGCGGGGGACAGGGCGACTACGAGCAGTACTTC	CSGGQGDYEQYF
-	-	TRBJ2-7	TRBV6-6	TGTGCCAGCAGTCCGAGACAAGGCTCCTACGAGCAGTACTTC	CASSPRQGSYEQYF
-	-	TRBJ2-1	TRBV6-6	TGTGCCAGCAGGTTGGAGGGGGAGTTCGGGAATGAGCAGTTCTTC	CASRLEGEFGNEQFF
-	-	TRBJ1-1	TRBV7-2	TGTGCCAGCAGCCGGAACCTACGGACTGAAGCTTTCTTT	CASSRNLRTEAFF
-	few	TRBJ2-5	TRBV29-1	TGCAGCGCGAAAGGGCCTGGACTGCCCCAAGAGACCCAGTACTTC	CSAKGPGLPQETQYF
-	once	TRBJ2-3	TRBV10-3	TGTGCCATCAGTGCCCCCCTGAGCACAGATACGCAGTATTTT	CAISAPLSTDTQYF
-	few	TRBJ2-2	TRBV2	TGTGCCAGCAAAGGGGGACGCACCGGGGAGCTGTTTTTT	CASKGGRTGELFF
-	few	TRBJ2-5	TRBV15	TGTGCCACCAGCAGAGATGAGTCCCAAGAGACCCAGTACTTC	CATSRDESQETQYF
-	-	TRBJ2-1	TRBV4-3	TGCGCCAGCAGCCAAGACGCTAGCAATGAGCAGTTCTTC	CASSQDASNEQFF
TRBD1	-	TRBJ2-7	TRBV5-6	TGTGCCAGCAGCCCACTAAGGGGGACAGACCATTTC	CASSPLRGTDHF
-	-	TRBJ2-3	TRBV27	TGTGCCAGCAGAAGCAAGGGCCCCCGCACAGATACGCAGTATTTT	CASRSKGPRTDTQYF
-	-	TRBJ2-4	TRBV4-1	TGCGCCAGCAGCCACGGGGACGGTTTAGCCAAAAACATTCAGTACTTC	CASSHGDGLAKNIQYF
-	-	TRBJ2-7	TRBV30	TGTGCCTGGAGTGTGGGCGGAATCTACGAGCAGTACTTC	CAWSVGGIYEQYF